The rows below give T cell receptor beta chains drawn from one sample of a study of T cells in Graves' hyperthyroidism and ophthalmopathy. TCRdb reanalysed the multiplex PCR reads using MiXCR and keeps one entry per CDR3 protein. The repertoire holds 800,000 or so distinct CDR3 sequences, with 38% as singletons. The sample taken for sequencing was blood. The source of these receptors is a man aged 18 to 35 with Graves' hyperthyroidism. CDR3s include the opening cysteine and the closing phenylalanine or tryptophan. The D gene is left open where the match is weak. A row's size may be missing; if present it is once, few, many or a size class.

abundance: -
d_gene: TRBD1
v_gene: TRBV7-8
j_gene: TRBJ1-1
CDR3nt: TGTGCCAGCAGCTTCCAGACAGGGAGCACTGAAGCTTTCTTT
CDR3aa: CASSFQTGSTEAFF

abundance: few
d_gene: -
v_gene: TRBV7-3
j_gene: TRBJ2-5
CDR3nt: TGTGCCAGCAGCTTATCCGGGGGATACGGAGAGACCCAGTACTTC
CDR3aa: CASSLSGGYGETQYF

abundance: -
d_gene: TRBD1
v_gene: TRBV6-1
j_gene: TRBJ1-5
CDR3nt: TGTGCCAGCAAGCCGGGACAGGGTTGGCAGCCCCAGCATTTT
CDR3aa: CASKPGQGWQPQHF

abundance: few
d_gene: TRBD2
v_gene: TRBV7-6
j_gene: TRBJ2-2
CDR3nt: TGTGCCAGCAGCTGGCGGACTAGCGGGAGGCACACCGGGGAGCTGTTTTTT
CDR3aa: CASSWRTSGRHTGELFF

abundance: many
d_gene: -
v_gene: TRBV7-9
j_gene: TRBJ1-2
CDR3nt: TGTGCCAGCAGCTTTACAGGTTACAATGGCTACACCTTC
CDR3aa: CASSFTGYNGYTF

abundance: -
d_gene: -
v_gene: TRBV9
j_gene: TRBJ1-1
CDR3nt: TGTGCCAGCAGCCAGCGGCGAAGGAACACTGAAGCTTTCTTT
CDR3aa: CASSQRRRNTEAFF

abundance: -
d_gene: -
v_gene: TRBV25-1
j_gene: TRBJ1-6
CDR3nt: TGTGCCAGCCGCCGGGACACCATTAATTCACCCCTCCACTTT
CDR3aa: CASRRDTINSPLHF

abundance: many
d_gene: -
v_gene: TRBV29-1
j_gene: TRBJ2-7
CDR3nt: TGCAGCGTTGAAGCGGCGGACTACGAGCAGTACTTC
CDR3aa: CSVEAADYEQYF

abundance: -
d_gene: -
v_gene: TRBV5-1
j_gene: TRBJ1-1
CDR3nt: TGCGCCAGCAGCTATGAGGTTGGTCGCACTGAAGCTTTCTTT
CDR3aa: CASSYEVGRTEAFF

abundance: -
d_gene: -
v_gene: TRBV7-9
j_gene: TRBJ1-2
CDR3nt: TGTGCCAGCAGCTTAGGTGGGGGATGGGACTATGGCTACACCTTC
CDR3aa: CASSLGGGWDYGYTF

abundance: -
d_gene: -
v_gene: TRBV12-5
j_gene: TRBJ1-2
CDR3nt: TGTGCTAGTGGTTTTGATGAAAGATATGGCTACACCTTC
CDR3aa: CASGFDERYGYTF

abundance: -
d_gene: -
v_gene: TRBV4-3
j_gene: TRBJ1-1
CDR3nt: TGCGCCAGCAGCCGAGGACCCCTTGAAGCTTTCTTT
CDR3aa: CASSRGPLEAFF

abundance: -
d_gene: TRBD1
v_gene: TRBV15
j_gene: TRBJ2-2
CDR3nt: TGTGCCACCAGCAGCGAGGGGGCTGGTGGGGAGCTGTTTTTT
CDR3aa: CATSSEGAGGELFF

abundance: -
d_gene: -
v_gene: TRBV6-1
j_gene: TRBJ1-6
CDR3nt: TGTGCCAGCAGTCAACGGGGTAACCATTCACCCCTCCACTTT
CDR3aa: CASSQRGNHSPLHF

abundance: -
d_gene: TRBD2
v_gene: TRBV20-1
j_gene: TRBJ2-5
CDR3nt: TGCAGTGCTAGAGATCCAGCGGGACTTGGGGAGACCCAGTACTTC
CDR3aa: CSARDPAGLGETQYF

abundance: -
d_gene: TRBD1
v_gene: TRBV10-3
j_gene: TRBJ1-2
CDR3nt: TGTGCGCTCTGGGACAGTAACTATGGCTACACCTTC
CDR3aa: CALWDSNYGYTF

abundance: -
d_gene: -
v_gene: TRBV7-9
j_gene: TRBJ1-1
CDR3nt: TGTGCCAGCAGCTTAGGGGGGGTGGCGAACACTGAAGCTTTCTTT
CDR3aa: CASSLGGVANTEAFF

abundance: few
d_gene: -
v_gene: TRBV19
j_gene: TRBJ2-5
CDR3nt: TGTGCCAGTAGCCTCAATTTTGGGGGGGCTGGAAGCGAAGAGACCCAGTACTTC
CDR3aa: CASSLNFGGAGSEETQYF

abundance: many
d_gene: -
v_gene: TRBV19
j_gene: TRBJ2-5
CDR3nt: TGTGCCAGTAGTATAGACGCCCAGCGGGAGACCCAGTACTTC
CDR3aa: CASSIDAQRETQYF

abundance: -
d_gene: -
v_gene: TRBV27
j_gene: TRBJ2-7
CDR3nt: TGTGCCAGCAGGACGGGATTTGCCCACTACGAGCAGTACTTC
CDR3aa: CASRTGFAHYEQYF

abundance: -
d_gene: -
v_gene: TRBV6-5
j_gene: TRBJ1-4
CDR3nt: TGTGCCAGCAGGGGCTGGCAGAATGAAAAACTGTTTTTT
CDR3aa: CASRGWQNEKLFF

abundance: few
d_gene: -
v_gene: TRBV4-1
j_gene: TRBJ1-1
CDR3nt: TGCGCCAGCAGTAGACAGCAGAACACTGAAGCTTTCTTT
CDR3aa: CASSRQQNTEAFF

abundance: many
d_gene: -
v_gene: TRBV10-3
j_gene: TRBJ1-1
CDR3nt: TGTGCCATCAGTGAGGGGCAAATGGGGACTGAAGCTTTCTTT
CDR3aa: CAISEGQMGTEAFF

abundance: -
d_gene: TRBD1
v_gene: TRBV19
j_gene: TRBJ1-4
CDR3nt: TGTGCCAGTAGTAATCCTGCAGGGGGCGCGAGGGAAAAACTGTTTTTT
CDR3aa: CASSNPAGGAREKLFF

abundance: -
d_gene: -
v_gene: TRBV4-2
j_gene: TRBJ2-7
CDR3nt: TGTGCCAGCAGCCAAAGGATGGCCCCCTACGAGCAGTACTTC
CDR3aa: CASSQRMAPYEQYF

abundance: -
d_gene: TRBD1
v_gene: TRBV25-1
j_gene: TRBJ1-1
CDR3nt: TGTGCCAGCAGAAAGACAGGGGGCACTGAAGCTTTCTTT
CDR3aa: CASRKTGGTEAFF

abundance: many
d_gene: -
v_gene: TRBV29-1
j_gene: TRBJ1-1
CDR3nt: TGCAGCGTTTCAGCTCACGGCAGCACTGAAGCTTTCTTT
CDR3aa: CSVSAHGSTEAFF

abundance: many
d_gene: TRBD2
v_gene: TRBV2
j_gene: TRBJ2-7
CDR3nt: TGTGCCAGCAGTCGAGTAGCGGGAGGGCCCAACGAGCAGTACTTC
CDR3aa: CASSRVAGGPNEQYF

abundance: many
d_gene: TRBD1
v_gene: TRBV7-8
j_gene: TRBJ1-2
CDR3nt: TGTGCCAGCAGCTCACAGGGGTGGAACTATGGCTACACCTTC
CDR3aa: CASSSQGWNYGYTF